This TCR beta chain appears in the sequencing data of a study of cytotoxic CD8 clonotypes in ibrutinib-treated CLL. Study-level information: Samples yielded averages of approximately 260,000 productive templates and over 90,000 productive rearrangements. Findings of the study overall: The clonality rise at ibrutinib response reflected private clonotype expansion.

The assay was immunoSEQ multiplex PCR, and TCRdb's table has in-frame clones only and misses some. The repertoire holds roughly 30,000 clones, with approximately 80% as singletons. PBMCs were cryopreserved, and roughly 2.1 micrograms of genomic DNA from them went into TCR beta libraries. V was shortened by 0 bases and J by 1 base, with 6 bases between the two germline ends. Germline V gene data show CDR1 as SGHTA and CDR2 as FQGTGA. The CDR3 is made up of 15 amino acids. This clone has just a few counts. The antigen is not known. Sequencing was performed on PBMCs, taken after 36 months of ibrutinib treatment. The V and J genes are TRBV7-3 and TRBJ2-2, with D perhaps TRBD1 (6 bases). The origin of this receptor is a human donor with chronic lymphocytic leukemia. The CDR3 sequence: CASSLTGGNTGELFF. As DNA, the CDR3 is TGTGCCAGCAGCTTAACAGGGGGGAACACCGGGGAGCTGTTTTTT.